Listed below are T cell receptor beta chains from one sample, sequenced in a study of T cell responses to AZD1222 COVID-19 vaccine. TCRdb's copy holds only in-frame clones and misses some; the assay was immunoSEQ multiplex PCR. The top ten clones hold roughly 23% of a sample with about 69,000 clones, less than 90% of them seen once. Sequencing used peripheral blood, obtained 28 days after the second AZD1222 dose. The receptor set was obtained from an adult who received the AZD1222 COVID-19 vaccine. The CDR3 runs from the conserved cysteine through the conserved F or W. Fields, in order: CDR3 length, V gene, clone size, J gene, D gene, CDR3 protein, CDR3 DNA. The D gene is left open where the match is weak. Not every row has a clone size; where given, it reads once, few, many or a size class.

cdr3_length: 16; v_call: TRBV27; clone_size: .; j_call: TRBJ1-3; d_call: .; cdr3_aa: CASSPSTGLAGNTIYF; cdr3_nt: TGTGCCAGCAGTCCGTCGACAGGCTTGGCTGGAAACACCATATATTTT
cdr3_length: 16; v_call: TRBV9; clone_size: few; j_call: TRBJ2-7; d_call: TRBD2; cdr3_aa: CASSVGLAGASYEQYF; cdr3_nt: TGTGCCAGCAGCGTAGGACTAGCGGGGGCCTCCTACGAGCAGTACTTC
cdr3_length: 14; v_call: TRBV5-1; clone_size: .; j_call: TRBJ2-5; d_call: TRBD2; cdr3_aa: CASHRGSGQETQYF; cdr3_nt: TGCGCCAGCCACCGCGGGAGTGGCCAAGAGACCCAGTACTTC
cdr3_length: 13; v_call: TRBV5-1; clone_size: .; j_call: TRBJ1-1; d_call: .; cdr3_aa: CASSFVPNTEAFF; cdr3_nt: TGCGCCAGCAGCTTTGTACCGAACACTGAAGCTTTCTTT
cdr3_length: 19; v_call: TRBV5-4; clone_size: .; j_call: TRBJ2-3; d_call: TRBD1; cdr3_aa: CASRQRGTGVVSQQDTQYF; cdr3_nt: TGTGCCAGCAGACAACGGGGGACAGGGGTGGTGTCCCAACAGGATACGCAGTATTTT
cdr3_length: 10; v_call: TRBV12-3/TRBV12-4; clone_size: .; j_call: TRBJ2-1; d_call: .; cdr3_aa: CASSLGEEFF; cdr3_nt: TGTGCCAGCAGTTTGGGGGAGGAGTTCTTC
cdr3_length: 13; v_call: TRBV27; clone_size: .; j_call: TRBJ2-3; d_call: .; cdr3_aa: CASSFTFSDTQYF; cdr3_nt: TGTGCCAGCAGTTTCACGTTCTCAGATACGCAGTATTTT
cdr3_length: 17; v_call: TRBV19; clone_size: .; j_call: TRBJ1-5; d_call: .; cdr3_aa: CASSIDLGPNGNQPQHF; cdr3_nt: TGTGCCAGTAGTATAGATCTGGGCCCTAATGGCAATCAGCCCCAGCATTTT
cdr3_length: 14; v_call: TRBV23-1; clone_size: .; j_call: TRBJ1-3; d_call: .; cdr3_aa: CASSQWTEGNTIYF; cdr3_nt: TGCGCCAGCAGTCAGTGGACGGAAGGAAACACCATATATTTT
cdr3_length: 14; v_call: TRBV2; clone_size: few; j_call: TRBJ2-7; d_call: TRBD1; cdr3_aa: CASRPGTDYYEQYF; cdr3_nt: TGTGCCAGCAGGCCCGGGACAGATTACTACGAGCAGTACTTC
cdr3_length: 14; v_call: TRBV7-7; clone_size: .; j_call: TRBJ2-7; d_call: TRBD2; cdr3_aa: CASSLGGLGDEQYF; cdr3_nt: TGTGCCAGCAGCTTAGGAGGACTAGGCGACGAGCAGTACTTC
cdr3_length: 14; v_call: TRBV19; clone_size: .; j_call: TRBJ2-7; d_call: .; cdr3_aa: CASSIWPSSNEQYF; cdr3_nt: TGTGCCAGTAGTATATGGCCAAGTTCCAACGAGCAGTACTTC
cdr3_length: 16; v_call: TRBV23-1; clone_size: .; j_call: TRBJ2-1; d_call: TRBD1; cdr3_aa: CASSLGPGQEYNEQFF; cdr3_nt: TGCGCCAGCAGTCTGGGACCGGGACAGGAGTACAATGAGCAGTTCTTC
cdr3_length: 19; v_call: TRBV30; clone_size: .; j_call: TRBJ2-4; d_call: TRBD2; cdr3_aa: CAWSPKPGLAASEGNIQYF; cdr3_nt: TGTGCCTGGAGCCCGAAACCCGGGCTAGCGGCCAGTGAGGGGAACATTCAGTACTTC
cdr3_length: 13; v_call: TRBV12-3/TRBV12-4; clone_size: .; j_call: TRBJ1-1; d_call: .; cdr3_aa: CASTHRGWTEAFF; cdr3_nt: TGTGCCAGCACCCACCGGGGATGGACTGAAGCTTTCTTT
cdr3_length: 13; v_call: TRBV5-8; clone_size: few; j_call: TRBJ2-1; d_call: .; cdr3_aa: CASSSGVLGEQFF; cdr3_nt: TGTGCCAGCAGCTCAGGGGTGTTGGGGGAGCAGTTCTTC